Listed here are 5 T cell receptor beta chains from one sample, sequenced in a study of Graves' ophthalmopathy and Graves' hyperthyroidism. The TCR beta CDR3 regions underwent amplification from RNA transcripts. Investigators did first-round RT-PCR with HTBI primers, then second-round multiplex PCR. TCRdb independently ran MiXCR on the multiplex PCR reads; one entry per CDR3 protein. The sample yields almost 750,000 distinct CDR3 sequences, 40% seen once. Sequencing was carried out using peripheral blood. These receptors were taken from an adult man with Graves' ophthalmopathy.

In its sample, this clonotype was seen many times. This rearrangement joins TRBV14 to TRBJ1-2; a possible D gene is TRBD1 (5 bases). CDR1 SGHDN and CDR2 FVKESK come from the germline V gene. The CDR3 contains 14 residues. V was trimmed by 0 bases and J by 3 bases, leaving 8 bases between them. The CDR3 nucleotides are TGTGCCAGCAGCCAAGACCCGACAGACTATGGCTACACCTTC. Translating gives CASSQDPTDYGYTF. Complete variable domain (other parts from reference TRBV14 and TRBJ1-2): EAGVTQFPSHSVIEKGQTVTLRCDPISGHDNLYWYRRVMGKEIKFLLHFVKESKQDESGMPNNRFLAERTGGTYSTLKVQPAELEDSGVYFCASSQDPTDYGYTFGSGTRLTVV.

V is TRBV25-1 and J is TRBJ2-2; the D gene is possibly TRBD1 (5 bases). Germline loops: CDR1 MGHDK, CDR2 SYGVNS. Trimming left V 6 bases short and J 1 base short, with 9 bases between. This CDR3 is 14 amino acids long. In DNA, the CDR3 is TGTGCCAGCAGGATCGGACAGAACACCGGGGAGCTGTTTTTT. As protein: CASRIGQNTGELFF.

This clonotype has at least ten counts. This sequence joins TRBV2 and TRBJ1-1, with D perhaps TRBD1 (6 bases). The CDR3 is 14 residues long. V gave up 7 bases and J gave up 1 base, with 13 bases separating them. Germline V CDR1 and CDR2: SNHLY, FYNNEI. The CDR3: CASKIRGGNTEAFF. In DNA form, the CDR3 reads TGTGCCAGCAAAATTCGAGGGGGGAACACTGAAGCTTTCTTT.

This clonotype was found many times. This chain uses TRBV7-9 with TRBJ2-7, with 10 bases aligning to TRBD1. Per the germline V gene, CDR1 is SEHNR and CDR2 is FQNEAQ (reference sequence). This CDR3 contains 16 residues. After removal of 5 bases from V and 2 bases from J, the junction contained 9 bases not matched to a gene. The CDR3 here is CASSPEGGQGAYEQYF. DNA for the CDR3: TGTGCCAGCAGCCCCGAGGGAGGACAGGGGGCCTACGAGCAGTACTTC.

Remarks on this clonotype: One end of the junction does not line up with germline, which may come from a read error. The chain employs TRBV15 and TRBJ1-5; perhaps TRBD1 as D (5 bases). CDR1 and CDR2 (germline): LNHNV, YYDKDF (reference sequence). CDR3 size: 16 residues. The DNA for the CDR3 is TGTGCCAGCAGCCAAGGTGCGGGGGTAGGGAATCAGCCCCAGCATTTT. Its protein is CASSQGAGVGNQPQHF.